The rows below give T cell receptor beta chains drawn from one sample of a study of blood T cell repertoires in COVID-19. Sequencing used immunoSEQ multiplex PCR; TCRdb keeps in-frame clones, though not all of them. The table shows 150,000 to 200,000 clones, with roughly nine tenths occurring only once. The sample was peripheral blood. The receptors derive from a man in his sixties with active or convalescent COVID-19. CDR3s include the opening cysteine and the closing phenylalanine or tryptophan. D genes are given only for firm matches. Expanded clones get a size class; other rows say once, few or many, or leave the size out.

D gene: TRBD1; J gene: TRBJ1-1; clone size: .; V gene: TRBV5-1; CDR3 DNA: TGCGCCAGCAGCTTGGGGACAGGATCGAGTGAAACTGAAGCTTTCTTT; CDR3 protein: CASSLGTGSSETEAFF
D gene: .; J gene: TRBJ1-6; clone size: .; V gene: TRBV4-2; CDR3 DNA: TGTGCCAGCAGCCAAATCGTAATTGTAGGCGGGTCAGCTCCTATAGATTCACCCCTCCACTTT; CDR3 protein: CASSQIVIVGGSAPIDSPLHF
D gene: .; J gene: TRBJ1-2; clone size: .; V gene: TRBV24-1; CDR3 DNA: TGTGCCACCAGTGACCCTCAGGGTTATGGCTACACCTTC; CDR3 protein: CATSDPQGYGYTF
D gene: TRBD1; J gene: TRBJ2-5; clone size: .; V gene: TRBV5-1; CDR3 DNA: TGCGCCAGCAGCTTGAGGGACAGGGACCAAGAGACCCAGTACTTC; CDR3 protein: CASSLRDRDQETQYF
D gene: .; J gene: TRBJ2-3; clone size: few; V gene: TRBV20-1; CDR3 DNA: TGCAGTGCTAGTTTCGCAGATACGCAGTATTTT; CDR3 protein: CSASFADTQYF
D gene: .; J gene: TRBJ1-2; clone size: few; V gene: TRBV5-4; CDR3 DNA: TGTGCCAGCAGCTTGGTGGGGGGACTTAACTATGGCTACACCTTC; CDR3 protein: CASSLVGGLNYGYTF
D gene: .; J gene: TRBJ1-2; clone size: .; V gene: TRBV20-1; CDR3 DNA: TGCAGTGCTAGTAGACAGCCCACCTTCGCCGCCGGGGGCTACACCTTC; CDR3 protein: CSASRQPTFAAGGYTF
D gene: TRBD1; J gene: TRBJ1-3; clone size: .; V gene: TRBV9; CDR3 DNA: TGTGCCAGCAGCGAACAGGGGACTGGAAACACCATATATTTT; CDR3 protein: CASSEQGTGNTIYF
D gene: TRBD2; J gene: TRBJ2-3; clone size: .; V gene: TRBV9; CDR3 DNA: TGTGCCAGCAGCGTAGCTGCTAGCGGGGGAGTAGATACGCAGTATTTT; CDR3 protein: CASSVAASGGVDTQYF
D gene: .; J gene: TRBJ1-1; clone size: .; V gene: TRBV30; CDR3 DNA: TGTGCCTGGAGTGAAGGGGCCCTGCTGAACACTGAAGCTTTCTTT; CDR3 protein: CAWSEGALLNTEAFF
D gene: .; J gene: TRBJ1-1; clone size: .; V gene: TRBV19; CDR3 DNA: TGTGCCAGTAGTATAGGGGCTTTTCCCCCGAACACTGAAGCTTTCTTT; CDR3 protein: CASSIGAFPPNTEAFF
D gene: TRBD1; J gene: TRBJ1-1; clone size: .; V gene: TRBV5-1; CDR3 DNA: TGCGCCAGCAGCACTTCGGGACAGTATAACACTGAAGCTTTCTTT; CDR3 protein: CASSTSGQYNTEAFF
D gene: TRBD1; J gene: TRBJ2-7; clone size: many; V gene: TRBV5-6; CDR3 DNA: TGTGCCAGCAGCGCAGACAGGGTGGGATACTCCTACGAGCAGTACTTC; CDR3 protein: CASSADRVGYSYEQYF
D gene: .; J gene: TRBJ1-1; clone size: .; V gene: TRBV6-6; CDR3 DNA: TGTGCCAGCACCATAACGGGGGGTGACACTGAAGCTTTCTTT; CDR3 protein: CASTITGGDTEAFF
D gene: TRBD1; J gene: TRBJ2-7; clone size: .; V gene: TRBV18; CDR3 DNA: TGTGCCAGCTCACCAAGCGGACAGGGAGGTTTAGAGCAGTACTTC; CDR3 protein: CASSPSGQGGLEQYF
D gene: .; J gene: TRBJ2-5; clone size: .; V gene: TRBV12-3/TRBV12-4; CDR3 DNA: TGTGCCAGCAGGGGGGGGCTAGAGACCCAGTACTTC; CDR3 protein: CASRGGLETQYF
D gene: .; J gene: TRBJ1-3; clone size: .; V gene: TRBV5-5; CDR3 DNA: TGTGCCAGCAGCTTGGACAGAACTGGAAACACCATATATTTT; CDR3 protein: CASSLDRTGNTIYF
D gene: .; J gene: TRBJ1-1; clone size: .; V gene: TRBV19; CDR3 DNA: TGTGCCAGTAGCAATTGGGGGGGGCCTGAAGCTTTCTTT; CDR3 protein: CASSNWGGPEAFF
D gene: .; J gene: TRBJ1-3; clone size: .; V gene: TRBV14; CDR3 DNA: TGTGCCAGCAGTTTCGGACACTCCGCTGGAAACACCATATATTTT; CDR3 protein: CASSFGHSAGNTIYF
D gene: .; J gene: TRBJ2-2; clone size: .; V gene: TRBV6-5; CDR3 DNA: TGTGCCAGTCTCGAGGCGAACACCGGGGAGCTGTTTTTT; CDR3 protein: CASLEANTGELFF
D gene: TRBD1; J gene: TRBJ2-2; clone size: .; V gene: TRBV2; CDR3 DNA: TGTGCCAGCAGCGGGACAGGCGTCCATTCCGGGGAGCTGTTTTTT; CDR3 protein: CASSGTGVHSGELFF
D gene: .; J gene: TRBJ1-6; clone size: few; V gene: TRBV9; CDR3 DNA: TGTGCCAGCAGCGTAGACAGCGGGCTTAATTCACCCCTCCACTTT; CDR3 protein: CASSVDSGLNSPLHF
D gene: .; J gene: TRBJ2-3; clone size: once; V gene: TRBV30; CDR3 DNA: TGTGCCTGGAGTGATCTGCGGAAGGCGAATACGCAGTATTTT; CDR3 protein: CAWSDLRKANTQYF
D gene: TRBD1; J gene: TRBJ1-2; clone size: .; V gene: TRBV29-1; CDR3 DNA: TGCAGCGTTGGTGGACAGGGGAATGGCTACACCTTC; CDR3 protein: CSVGGQGNGYTF
D gene: TRBD2; J gene: TRBJ2-5; clone size: .; V gene: TRBV7-3; CDR3 DNA: TGTGCCAGCAGCTTAGCGGGGGGGTTCAGAGAGACCCAGTACTTC; CDR3 protein: CASSLAGGFRETQYF
D gene: TRBD2; J gene: TRBJ2-5; clone size: .; V gene: TRBV5-1; CDR3 DNA: TGCGCCAGCAGCTTGGCCTCTAGCGGACCTCAAGAGACCCAGTACTTC; CDR3 protein: CASSLASSGPQETQYF
D gene: TRBD2; J gene: TRBJ2-1; clone size: .; V gene: TRBV6-4; CDR3 DNA: TGTGCCACAAGTAGCGGGGGCTCCGGCGTAACCAAGCAGTTCTTC; CDR3 protein: CATSSGGSGVTKQFF
D gene: .; J gene: TRBJ2-3; clone size: .; V gene: TRBV2; CDR3 DNA: TGTGCCAGCAGCGGACAAACAGATACGCAGTATTTT; CDR3 protein: CASSGQTDTQYF
D gene: .; J gene: TRBJ2-1; clone size: .; V gene: TRBV19; CDR3 DNA: TGTGCCAGTAGTATTAGGGGCCGACACACTCGACGGGTGTACAATGAGCAGTTCTTC; CDR3 protein: CASSIRGRHTRRVYNEQFF
D gene: .; J gene: TRBJ2-1; clone size: .; V gene: TRBV7-9; CDR3 DNA: TGTGCCAGCAGCTACAGGAGCTCCTACAATGAGCAGTTCTTC; CDR3 protein: CASSYRSSYNEQFF
D gene: TRBD1; J gene: TRBJ1-2; clone size: .; V gene: TRBV6-6; CDR3 DNA: TGTGCCAGCGAGGACAGGGGCGGATTAAACTATGGCTACACCTTC; CDR3 protein: CASEDRGGLNYGYTF
D gene: .; J gene: TRBJ2-6; clone size: once; V gene: TRBV11-2; CDR3 DNA: TGTGCCAGCAGCTTAGTATCCGTCCTGACTTTC; CDR3 protein: CASSLVSVLTF
D gene: .; J gene: TRBJ1-3; clone size: few; V gene: TRBV2; CDR3 DNA: TGTGCCAGCAGTGTAACTCAGGGTAGCGGAAACACCATATATTTT; CDR3 protein: CASSVTQGSGNTIYF
D gene: .; J gene: TRBJ1-6; clone size: .; V gene: TRBV7-6; CDR3 DNA: TGTGCCAGCAGCTTAGACGGCGGTTCACCCCTCCACTTT; CDR3 protein: CASSLDGGSPLHF
D gene: TRBD1; J gene: TRBJ1-2; clone size: .; V gene: TRBV7-3; CDR3 DNA: TGTGCCAGCAGCTTAACAGGGGGCGAAGGCTATGGCTACACCTTC; CDR3 protein: CASSLTGGEGYGYTF
D gene: TRBD1; J gene: TRBJ1-4; clone size: .; V gene: TRBV5-6; CDR3 DNA: TGTGCCAGCAGCTTGTTTATGAGTTTTGACAGGGGGCCAGTAAAACTGTTTTTT; CDR3 protein: CASSLFMSFDRGPVKLFF
D gene: .; J gene: TRBJ1-3; clone size: once; V gene: TRBV4-1; CDR3 DNA: TGCGCCAGCAGCCGCGGGGCTTCTGGAAACACCATATATTTT; CDR3 protein: CASSRGASGNTIYF
D gene: .; J gene: TRBJ2-5; clone size: .; V gene: TRBV30; CDR3 DNA: TGTGCCTGGAGTGTGACACAAGAGACCCAGTACTTC; CDR3 protein: CAWSVTQETQYF
D gene: .; J gene: TRBJ2-1; clone size: .; V gene: TRBV6-5; CDR3 DNA: TGTGCCAGTACTACTAGATACAATGAGCAGTTCTTC; CDR3 protein: CASTTRYNEQFF
D gene: .; J gene: TRBJ2-1; clone size: .; V gene: TRBV6-5; CDR3 DNA: TGTGCCAGCACCAGGAGGGGGGGACTCGATGAGCAGTTCTTC; CDR3 protein: CASTRRGGLDEQFF
D gene: TRBD1; J gene: TRBJ1-5; clone size: .; V gene: TRBV18; CDR3 DNA: TGTGCCAGCTCACAGACAGGGGGCGAGGGTCAGCCCCAGCATTTT; CDR3 protein: CASSQTGGEGQPQHF
D gene: TRBD1; J gene: TRBJ1-1; clone size: .; V gene: TRBV2; CDR3 DNA: TGTGCCAGCATGGCTCTTACAGGGGGCTCTGAAGCTTTCTTT; CDR3 protein: CASMALTGGSEAFF
D gene: TRBD1; J gene: TRBJ2-7; clone size: .; V gene: TRBV7-6; CDR3 DNA: TGTGCCAGCAGCTTAGAAGGGGGCATCTACGAGCAGTACTTC; CDR3 protein: CASSLEGGIYEQYF